This T cell receptor (beta chain) was recorded in a study of cytomegalovirus exposure and HLA in healthy donors. Notes on this clone: Its specificity is not known.

Study-level results: The classifier was said to identify cytomegalovirus status with high specificity and sensitivity. A few CMV-associated chains were confirmed in vitro to be specific for CMV antigens. HLA-A and HLA-B allele assignments for most subjects were reportedly predicted accurately using TCR beta sequences. Likely technical artifact: a cluster of highly shared sequence variants.

The primer mix had 60 Vbeta and 13 Jbeta primers. Repertoires were generated with immunoSEQ multiplex PCR, while TCRdb's copy carries only in-frame clones and drops some. The repertoire holds roughly 160,000 clones, with roughly 79% as singletons. V dropped 5 bases and J dropped 1; count of bases not matched to a gene: 7. The CDR3 loop spans 15 amino acids. Germline V gene lookup returns CDR1 SGHTA and CDR2 FQGNSA. The sequenced sample was PBMCs. The clonotype originates from a woman aged 50 to 60 in good health and CMV-seronegative. The chain joins TRBV7-2 to TRBJ1-1; 7 nucleotides match TRBD1. CDR3 sequence (DNA): TGTGCCAGCAGCACGCGAACAGGGGCGAACACTGAAGCTTTCTTT. Protein sequence: CASSTRTGANTEAFF.